A single sample gave rise to the 5 T cell receptor beta chains below, sequenced in a study of blood T cell repertoires in COVID-19. The method was immunoSEQ multiplex PCR; TCRdb's version includes in-frame clones alone and lacks a portion of them. The repertoire holds over 200,000 clones, with roughly 90% as singletons. Sequences were obtained from peripheral blood. The source is a man aged 55 to 70 who had recovered from COVID-19.

A single count supports this clone. CDR3 in amino acids: CASSEAVDRGAFF. The CDR3 DNA is TGTGCCAGCAGTGAAGCGGTAGACCGGGGAGCTTTCTTT. The chain carries TRBV6-1 and TRBJ1-1; D gene unclear. The germline CDR1 and CDR2 sequences are MNHNS and SASEGT. This CDR3 is built from 13 residues. The V and J ends lost 0 bases and 10 bases respectively, with 12 bases between them.

This clone was observed once. The chain links TRBV19 to TRBJ2-5, with TRBD2 identical over 8 bases. The CDR3 loop spans 19 amino acids. Germline loops: CDR1 LNHDA, CDR2 SQIVND (reference sequence). The V and J ends lost 4 bases and 2 bases, in that order; junction bases with no gene match: 18. The CDR3 sequence is CASSKRLWPSGGQQETQYF. DNA of the CDR3: TGTGCCAGTAGTAAAAGACTTTGGCCCTCGGGAGGGCAACAAGAGACCCAGTACTTC.

The chain carries TRBV24-1 and TRBJ2-2; 8 bases are shared with TRBD2. The germline V gene has CDR1 KGHDR and CDR2 SFDVKD. Unmatched junction bases numbered 14, after V lost 10 bases and J lost 5 bases. CDR3 size: 16 residues. The CDR3 coding sequence is TGTGCCACTTCCGTAGCGGGATATGTGAGAACCGGGGAGCTGTTTTTT. This encodes CATSVAGYVRTGELFF.

This sequence joins TRBV24-1 and TRBJ2-7, with 9 bases fitting TRBD1. Unmatched junction bases numbered 11, after V lost 4 bases and J lost 5 bases. Per the germline V gene, CDR1 is KGHDR and CDR2 is SFDVKD. This CDR3 spans 16 amino acids. The CDR3 region is CATSEPTDRGKDEQYF. For the CDR3, the DNA is TGTGCCACCAGTGAACCTACGGACAGGGGTAAGGACGAGCAGTACTTC.

The rearrangement joins TRBV30 to TRBJ1-5; D is undetermined. V lost 0 bases to trimming and J lost 2 bases, with 11 bases between them. Germline V gene data show CDR1 as GTSNPN and CDR2 as SVGIG (reference sequence). The CDR3 is 15 residues long. The CDR3 loop is CAWSVALAGNQPQHF. For the CDR3, the DNA is TGTGCCTGGAGTGTAGCGCTAGCTGGCAATCAGCCCCAGCATTTT.